Listed below are T cell receptor beta chains from one sample, sequenced in a study of T cell responses to AZD1222 COVID-19 vaccine. TCRdb's table, derived via immunoSEQ multiplex PCR, lists solely in-frame clones and lacks some. Among around 63,000 clones listed, less than 90% were seen once. The specimen comprised peripheral blood, sampled on day 0 of AZD1222 vaccination. The source is an adult in good health. Each CDR3 is given with its conserved first and last residue. The order of the fields is V gene, clone size, CDR3 length, J gene, D gene, CDR3 DNA, CDR3 protein. A D gene is named only where the DNA matches it firmly. Some rows mark clone size as missing; the rest say once, few, many or name a class of expanded clone.

>TRBV19|-|17|TRBJ2-2|TRBD2
TGTGCCAGTATAACGACTAGCGGGGCCCGGAACACCGGGGAGCTGTTTTTT
CASITTSGARNTGELFF
>TRBV12-3/TRBV12-4|-|12|TRBJ1-4|-
TGTGCCAGCAGGGCGGCGGGGGAAAAACTGTTTTTT
CASRAAGEKLFF
>TRBV11-3|-|14|TRBJ1-1|TRBD1
TGTGCCAGCAGCTCCACAGGGGTTGACACTGAAGCTTTCTTT
CASSSTGVDTEAFF
>TRBV9|-|15|TRBJ2-3|-
TGTGCCAGCAGCCCCGGGGGAGTCACAGATGGTACGCAGTATTTT
CASSPGGVTDGTQYF
>TRBV28|-|11|TRBJ1-1|-
TGTGCCAGCAGCCGGGACACTGAAGCTTTCTTT
CASSRDTEAFF
>TRBV7-8|-|16|TRBJ2-1|-
TGTGCCAGCAGCTTAGCGTTCCCGGGGGCGTACAATGAGCAGTTCTTC
CASSLAFPGAYNEQFF
>TRBV11-3|-|17|TRBJ1-1|TRBD1
TGTGCCAGCAGCCCAGGGGGGGCAGGGCTCAAGAACACTGAAGCTTTCTTT
CASSPGGAGLKNTEAFF
>TRBV5-4|-|13|TRBJ1-1|-
TGTGCCAGCAGCTTGGCCCCGGCAGGGGAAGCTTTCTTT
CASSLAPAGEAFF
>TRBV9|-|15|TRBJ1-2|-
TGTGCCAGCAGCGTAGGGGGCTCGGGTAACTATGGCTACACCTTC
CASSVGGSGNYGYTF
>TRBV7-9|once|13|TRBJ1-1|-
TGTGCCAGCAGCTCTCCCCTTAGCACTGAAGCTTTCTTT
CASSSPLSTEAFF
>TRBV7-8|-|15|TRBJ2-7|-
TGTGCCAGCAGCCCGATCGGACTCCGAGGGTACGAGCAGTACTTC
CASSPIGLRGYEQYF
>TRBV7-9|-|15|TRBJ1-1|-
TGTGCCAGCAGCTTCTCCATCGGGACACCCCCTGAAGCTTTCTTT
CASSFSIGTPPEAFF
>TRBV2|-|13|TRBJ2-1|-
TGTGCCAGCAGTTTGGACTATAACAATGAGCAGTTCTTC
CASSLDYNNEQFF